This TCR beta chain derives from a study of shared clonotypes between healthy human individuals. Study-wide findings and caveats: Represented diversity, genetic and exposure-history alike, was limited by few donors.

The authors sequenced unsorted PBMC DNA on ten immunoSEQ deep assay plates. The protocol was immunoSEQ multiplex PCR, while the TCRdb copy is restricted to in-frame clones and leaves out a portion. Of some 450,000 clones in the sample, 77% were seen once. With 0 bases removed from V and 12 bases from J, the gap between germline ends came to 18 bases. Per the germline V gene, CDR1 is SGHDT and CDR2 is YYEEEE. The CDR3 sequence is 15 residues long. This clone has at least ten counts. Antigen specificity is unknown. Within the sample, other DNA sequences also encode this same CDR3. The sequenced sample consisted of PBMCs. The chain links TRBV5-6 to TRBJ1-4, with D unresolved. The TCR originated in a woman in her forties in good health. Some clones in this sample may be carry-over from other donors' samples. CDR3 amino acids: CASSLGFRQPGELFF. The DNA of the CDR3 is TGTGCCAGCAGCTTGGGTTTCAGGCAGCCTGGGGAACTGTTTTTT.